The T cell receptor (beta chain) described here comes from a study of cytomegalovirus exposure and HLA in healthy donors. Regarding the study as a whole: Later analysis found that TCR beta chains associated with HLA were more clonally expanded than other, equally common chains. Cytomegalovirus status was reportedly diagnosed by the classifier with high specificity and sensitivity. A later analysis found common viral pathogens apparently linked to several of the most significant clusters. Among TCR beta chains, those listed as cytomegalovirus-associated numbered around 160.

A few counts support this clone. Antigen: not known. This PCR relied on a set of 60 Vbeta primers and 13 Jbeta primers. Generated by immunoSEQ multiplex PCR, the TCRdb table keeps only in-frame clones and is missing some. This sample carries over 90,000 clones, around 70% of them seen once, and the ten largest clones take approximately 16%. The sequence derives from a woman in her 50s in good health and CMV-seropositive. Sample: PBMCs.

The CDR3 spells CASSIQGQDTQYF. In nucleotides, the CDR3 is TGTGCCAGTAGTATACAGGGGCAAGATACGCAGTATTTT. The rearrangement joins TRBV19 to TRBJ2-3, with a possible D match to TRBD1 (6 bases). This CDR3 contains 13 residues. CDR1 is LNHDA and CDR2 is SQIVND in the germline V gene (reference sequence). V was trimmed by 2 bases and J by 5 bases, leaving 8 bases between them.